This T cell receptor (beta chain) was captured by sequencing in a study of breast tumors, draining lymph nodes, adjacent tissues. Each CDR3 protein gets one entry after TCRdb re-called the multiplex PCR reads with MiXCR. The table includes approximately 230,000 distinct CDR3 sequences, about 34% detected once. Samples came from axillary lymph nodes draining the breast cancer. This clonotype was counted at least ten times. Its antigen is currently unknown. Whole-study results and caveats: That most tumor T cells come from lymph nodes remained unproven.

V lost 3 bases, J lost 1 base, and 12 bases lay in between. Germline V gene lookup returns CDR1 KGHDR and CDR2 SFDVKD. The CDR3 has 16 residues. Sequences were obtained from axillary lymph node tissue. This receptor was identified in a female donor with breast cancer. Some clones in this sample may be carry-over from other donors' samples. The chain uses TRBV24-1 and TRBJ2-1; D not certain. As DNA, the CDR3 is TGTGCCACCAGTGATAGGCAGCCCGAGTCCTACAATGAGCAGTTCTTC. This translates into CATSDRQPESYNEQFF.